These T cell receptor beta chains were read from a single sample in a study of identical twins. TCRdb reprocessed the 5' RACE reads with MiXCR, giving one entry per CDR3 protein. Of roughly 470,000 distinct CDR3 sequences in the sample, roughly an eighth are singletons; the top ten hold 0.8% to 1%. These data were likewise used in another study, on yellow fever vaccine responses in identical twins.

Sequencing was performed on CD4+ T cells sorted from blood. The receptors were gathered from a woman aged 18-30 years in good health. Each CDR3 is given with its conserved first and last residue. Each record gives: D gene, V gene, CDR3 length, J gene, clone size, CDR3 DNA, CDR3 protein. A D gene is named only where the DNA matches it firmly. A clone size is listed for some rows: how often the clone was seen (once, few, many), or a class if it is expanded.

d_gene: .; v_gene: TRBV20-1; len: 17; j_gene: TRBJ2-7; abundance: few; CDR3nt: TGCAGTGCTAGGGGGAATAAGGGGGGCAGCTCAACCTACGAGCAGTACTTC; CDR3aa: CSARGNKGGSSTYEQYF
d_gene: TRBD2; v_gene: TRBV7-2; len: 16; j_gene: TRBJ2-7; abundance: few; CDR3nt: TGTGCCAGCAGCTCCCTTAGCGGGGGCCCCGGGCGCGAGCAGTACTTC; CDR3aa: CASSSLSGGPGREQYF
d_gene: .; v_gene: TRBV28; len: 14; j_gene: TRBJ2-4; abundance: few; CDR3nt: TGTGCCAGCAGCTCCACAGCGGTGGTAAACATTCAGTACTTC; CDR3aa: CASSSTAVVNIQYF
d_gene: .; v_gene: TRBV11-2; len: 14; j_gene: TRBJ2-1; abundance: .; CDR3nt: TGTGCCAGCAGCTTGGCGACTAGTTACAATGAGCAGTTCTTC; CDR3aa: CASSLATSYNEQFF
d_gene: .; v_gene: TRBV4-1; len: 12; j_gene: TRBJ2-1; abundance: many; CDR3nt: TGCGCCAGCAGCCAACCGACTAGAGATCCGTTCTTC; CDR3aa: CASSQPTRDPFF
d_gene: TRBD2; v_gene: TRBV12-3/TRBV12-4; len: 15; j_gene: TRBJ2-2; abundance: .; CDR3nt: TGTGCCAGCAGGCCGACTAGCGGGGCCACCGGGGAGCTGTTTTTT; CDR3aa: CASRPTSGATGELFF
d_gene: .; v_gene: TRBV5-1; len: 14; j_gene: TRBJ2-2; abundance: .; CDR3nt: TGCGCCAGCAGCTTGGAGCGGAGCACCGGGGAGCTGTTTTTT; CDR3aa: CASSLERSTGELFF
d_gene: .; v_gene: TRBV7-2; len: 14; j_gene: TRBJ2-5; abundance: many; CDR3nt: TGTGCCAGCAGCTTCCTCAGGGAGCGGGAGACCCAGTACTTC; CDR3aa: CASSFLRERETQYF
d_gene: .; v_gene: TRBV5-6; len: 15; j_gene: TRBJ1-1; abundance: few; CDR3nt: TGTGCCAGCAGCCGACCGGACGCGTTAAACACTGAAGCTTTCTTT; CDR3aa: CASSRPDALNTEAFF
d_gene: .; v_gene: TRBV3-1; len: 16; j_gene: TRBJ2-4; abundance: few; CDR3nt: TGTGCCAGCAGCCTGACGGAAACAAGAGCCAAAAACATTCAGTACTTC; CDR3aa: CASSLTETRAKNIQYF
d_gene: TRBD2; v_gene: TRBV28; len: 15; j_gene: TRBJ2-7; abundance: .; CDR3nt: TGTGCCAGCAGGGGGACTAGCGGAACCTTCTACGAGCTGTACTTC; CDR3aa: CASRGTSGTFYELYF
d_gene: .; v_gene: TRBV5-1; len: 12; j_gene: TRBJ2-5; abundance: many; CDR3nt: TGCGCCAGCAGCACCGTGGGGGAGACCCAGTACTTC; CDR3aa: CASSTVGETQYF
d_gene: .; v_gene: TRBV12-3/TRBV12-4; len: 13; j_gene: TRBJ2-7; abundance: many; CDR3nt: TGTGCCAGCAGTTTCAGGGGTGGAGGCGAGCAGTACTTC; CDR3aa: CASSFRGGGEQYF
d_gene: TRBD2; v_gene: TRBV7-9; len: 16; j_gene: TRBJ2-3; abundance: .; CDR3nt: TGTGCCAGCAGCTTGGCCACTAGCGGGAGAAAGGATACGCAGTATTTT; CDR3aa: CASSLATSGRKDTQYF
d_gene: TRBD2; v_gene: TRBV6-1; len: 14; j_gene: TRBJ2-7; abundance: few; CDR3nt: TGTGCCACCCAACTAGCGGGAGGGCCGAGGGAGCAGTACTTC; CDR3aa: CATQLAGGPREQYF
d_gene: TRBD2; v_gene: TRBV5-1; len: 15; j_gene: TRBJ2-5; abundance: few; CDR3nt: TGCGCCAGCAGCTTGGAGGCGGGGGTCTCTGGGACCCAGTACTTC; CDR3aa: CASSLEAGVSGTQYF
d_gene: TRBD2; v_gene: TRBV18; len: 15; j_gene: TRBJ2-7; abundance: .; CDR3nt: TGTGCCAGCTCACCCGGACTAGCGGGAGCTGGCGAGCAGTACTTC; CDR3aa: CASSPGLAGAGEQYF
d_gene: .; v_gene: TRBV5-1; len: 13; j_gene: TRBJ2-5; abundance: many; CDR3nt: TGCGCCAGCAATACCGGGACCGGAGAGACCCAGTACTTC; CDR3aa: CASNTGTGETQYF
d_gene: .; v_gene: TRBV12-3/TRBV12-4; len: 15; j_gene: TRBJ2-3; abundance: .; CDR3nt: TGTGCCACAGGGGTGGTAGCACCCGGCACAGATACGCAGTATTTT; CDR3aa: CATGVVAPGTDTQYF
d_gene: .; v_gene: TRBV28; len: 13; j_gene: TRBJ1-5; abundance: few; CDR3nt: TGTGCCAGCAGCAACAGGAACAATCAGCCCCAGCATTTT; CDR3aa: CASSNRNNQPQHF
d_gene: .; v_gene: TRBV28; len: 15; j_gene: TRBJ1-4; abundance: .; CDR3nt: TGTGCCAGCAGCGAAGGGTCGGCAACTAATGAAAAACTGTTTTTT; CDR3aa: CASSEGSATNEKLFF
d_gene: TRBD2; v_gene: TRBV20-1; len: 14; j_gene: TRBJ2-7; abundance: .; CDR3nt: TGCAGTGCTAGAGGGACTAGCGCCGCCTACGAGCAGTACTTC; CDR3aa: CSARGTSAAYEQYF
d_gene: TRBD1; v_gene: TRBV6-1; len: 13; j_gene: TRBJ1-2; abundance: .; CDR3nt: TGTGCCAGCAGGGAAGGACAGGGCTATGGCTACACCTTC; CDR3aa: CASREGQGYGYTF
d_gene: .; v_gene: TRBV2; len: 8; j_gene: TRBJ1-1; abundance: few; CDR3nt: TGTGCCAGCACAGGGGCTTTCTTT; CDR3aa: CASTGAFF
d_gene: TRBD1; v_gene: TRBV20-1; len: 17; j_gene: TRBJ2-1; abundance: .; CDR3nt: TGCAGTGCTAGAATGGTGAGGGGGCCGAGCTCCTACAATGAGCAGTTCTTC; CDR3aa: CSARMVRGPSSYNEQFF
d_gene: TRBD2; v_gene: TRBV7-2; len: 14; j_gene: TRBJ2-3; abundance: .; CDR3nt: TGTGCCACCCTCAAGCGGGGGCCTCGGGATACGCAGTATTTT; CDR3aa: CATLKRGPRDTQYF
d_gene: .; v_gene: TRBV28; len: 12; j_gene: TRBJ2-1; abundance: .; CDR3nt: TGTGCCAGCAGTGAACGAGGACGGGAGCAGTTCTTC; CDR3aa: CASSERGREQFF
d_gene: .; v_gene: TRBV30; len: 11; j_gene: TRBJ2-7; abundance: few; CDR3nt: TGTGCCTGGAGGCAGTCGGACGAGCAGTACTTC; CDR3aa: CAWRQSDEQYF
d_gene: .; v_gene: TRBV6-5; len: 15; j_gene: TRBJ2-2; abundance: few; CDR3nt: TGTGCCAGCAGTTCCCGGACAGCCTACACCGGGGAGCTGTTTTTT; CDR3aa: CASSSRTAYTGELFF
d_gene: TRBD2; v_gene: TRBV19; len: 15; j_gene: TRBJ2-1; abundance: few; CDR3nt: TGTGCCAGTAGTATAGGCCCAGCGGGGGGGCCTGAGCAGTTCTTC; CDR3aa: CASSIGPAGGPEQFF
d_gene: TRBD1; v_gene: TRBV5-1; len: 13; j_gene: TRBJ2-2; abundance: .; CDR3nt: TGCGCCAGCAGCATGGACAGGGCCGGGGAGCTGTTTTTT; CDR3aa: CASSMDRAGELFF
d_gene: TRBD1; v_gene: TRBV29-1; len: 14; j_gene: TRBJ2-3; abundance: few; CDR3nt: TGCAGCGCCGGACAGGGGGTGAACACAGATACGCAGTATTTT; CDR3aa: CSAGQGVNTDTQYF
d_gene: TRBD1; v_gene: TRBV6-2/TRBV6-3; len: 15; j_gene: TRBJ2-1; abundance: many; CDR3nt: TGTGCCAGCAGTTCGCGGGACAGGGGGATTCGAGAGCAGTTCTTC; CDR3aa: CASSSRDRGIREQFF
d_gene: TRBD2; v_gene: TRBV7-9; len: 16; j_gene: TRBJ2-1; abundance: many; CDR3nt: TGTGCCAGCAGCTTAGCGGGGACTAGCAGGAGCAATGAGCAGTTCTTC; CDR3aa: CASSLAGTSRSNEQFF
d_gene: .; v_gene: TRBV5-6; len: 13; j_gene: TRBJ2-7; abundance: many; CDR3nt: TGTGCCAGCAGCTTGGCCGAAGGGTCCGAGCAGTACTTC; CDR3aa: CASSLAEGSEQYF
d_gene: TRBD1; v_gene: TRBV28; len: 16; j_gene: TRBJ2-3; abundance: few; CDR3nt: TGTGCCAGCAGTTTCTCCGGGACAGGCCCCGGAGATACGCAGTATTTT; CDR3aa: CASSFSGTGPGDTQYF
d_gene: .; v_gene: TRBV15; len: 14; j_gene: TRBJ2-2; abundance: .; CDR3nt: TGTGCCACCAGCAGGGCCGGGACCCCCGGGGAGCTGTTTTTT; CDR3aa: CATSRAGTPGELFF
d_gene: .; v_gene: TRBV3-1; len: 13; j_gene: TRBJ2-1; abundance: few; CDR3nt: TGTGCCAGCAGCCACCCCAGGTCTAATGAGCAGTTCTTC; CDR3aa: CASSHPRSNEQFF
d_gene: .; v_gene: TRBV6-1; len: 15; j_gene: TRBJ2-5; abundance: .; CDR3nt: TGTGCCAGCATCCCAAACAAGGCCATCCAAGAGACCCAGTACTTC; CDR3aa: CASIPNKAIQETQYF
d_gene: TRBD1; v_gene: TRBV3-1; len: 17; j_gene: TRBJ2-7; abundance: .; CDR3nt: TGTGCCAGCAGCGAGACCGGGACAGGGGCCAGCTCCTACGAGCAGTACTTC; CDR3aa: CASSETGTGASSYEQYF
d_gene: TRBD2; v_gene: TRBV25-1; len: 17; j_gene: TRBJ2-1; abundance: few; CDR3nt: TGTGCCAGCAGTGAATATAGCGGTAGCGGGGGGTACAATGAGCAGTTCTTC; CDR3aa: CASSEYSGSGGYNEQFF